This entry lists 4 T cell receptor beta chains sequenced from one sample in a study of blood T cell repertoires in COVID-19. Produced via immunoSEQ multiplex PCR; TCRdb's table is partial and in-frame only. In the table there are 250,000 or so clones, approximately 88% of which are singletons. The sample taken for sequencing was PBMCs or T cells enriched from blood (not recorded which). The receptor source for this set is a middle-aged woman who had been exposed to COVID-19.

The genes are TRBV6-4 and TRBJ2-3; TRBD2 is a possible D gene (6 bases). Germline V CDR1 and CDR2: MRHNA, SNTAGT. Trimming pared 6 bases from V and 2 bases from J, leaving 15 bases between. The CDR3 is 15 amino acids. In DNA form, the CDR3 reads TGTGCCAGCAGCGCGGGGACGGCACACACAGATACGCAGTATTTT. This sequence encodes CASSAGTAHTDTQYF.

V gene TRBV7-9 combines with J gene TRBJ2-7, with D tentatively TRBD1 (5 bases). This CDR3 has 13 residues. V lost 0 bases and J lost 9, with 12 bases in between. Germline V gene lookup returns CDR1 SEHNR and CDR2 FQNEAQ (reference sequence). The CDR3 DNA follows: TGTGCCAGCAGCTTAGCGAGTTATAGGGGGCAGTACTTC. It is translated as CASSLASYRGQYF.

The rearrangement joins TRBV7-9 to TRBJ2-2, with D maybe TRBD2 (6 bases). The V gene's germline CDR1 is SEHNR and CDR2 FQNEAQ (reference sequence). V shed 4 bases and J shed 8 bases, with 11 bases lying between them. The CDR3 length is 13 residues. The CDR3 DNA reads TGTGCCAGCAGCTCGGGACTTCAGGGGGAGCTGTTTTTT. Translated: CASSSGLQGELFF.

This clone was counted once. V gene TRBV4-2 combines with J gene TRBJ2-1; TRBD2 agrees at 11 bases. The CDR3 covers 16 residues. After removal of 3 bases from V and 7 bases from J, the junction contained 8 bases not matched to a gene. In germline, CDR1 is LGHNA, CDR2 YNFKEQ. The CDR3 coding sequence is TGTGCCAGCAGCCATCAAGGCACTAGCGGGAGAAATGAGCAGTTCTTC. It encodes CASSHQGTSGRNEQFF.